Below, 3 T cell receptor beta chains from the same sample are listed, as sequenced in a study of T cells in localized non-small cell lung cancer. The table came from immunoSEQ multiplex PCR; TCRdb's copy has only in-frame clones and leaves some out. The sample holds about 33,000 clones, 85% to 90% seen once. The sequenced sample was peripheral blood, obtained before any cancer treatment. The receptors here all came from a man aged 40 to 69 with stage I lung adenocarcinoma.

In nucleotides, the CDR3 is TGTGCCAGCAGTGAAGATATAGGCCAGTATCAGCCCCAGCATTTT. Translating it yields CASSEDIGQYQPQHF. The rearrangement joins TRBV6-1 to TRBJ1-5; D is unresolved. Trimming shortened V by 1 base and J by 5 bases, and 12 bases separated the two germline ends. Germline CDR1 is MNHNS and CDR2 is SASEGT. The CDR3 has 15 residues.

This clone was seen a single time. This chain uses TRBV6-1 with TRBJ1-5; D ambiguous. The V end was cut by 7 bases, the J end by 3 bases, with 13 bases between. This CDR3 region has 14 residues. The germline V gene has CDR1 MNHNS and CDR2 SASEGT. The DNA for the CDR3 is TGTGCCAGCATTGTCCGACAAAACAATCAGCCCCAGCATTTT. Its protein product is CASIVRQNNQPQHF.

The chain recombines TRBV6-4 with TRBJ2-3, with a weak D call TRBD1 (5 bases). The V end lost 4 bases, the J end lost 3 bases, and 11 bases lay between the germline ends. CDR1 is MRHNA, CDR2 SNTAGT, per germline. The CDR3 consists of 14 residues. CDR3 in amino acids: CASSVGQGTDTQYF. The CDR3 region has the DNA TGTGCCAGCAGTGTAGGCCAGGGTACAGATACGCAGTATTTT.